Below are 22 T cell receptor beta chains sequenced from a single sample in a study of T cell repertoires in cytomegalovirus infection. TCRdb independently ran MiXCR on the reads; one entry per CDR3 protein. The repertoire has fewer than 850,000 distinct CDR3 sequences, 25% to 35% of them found once; the top ten carry less than 15%. What these receptors recognize is not known. Sample: cultured CD8+ T cells from PBMCs, taken from culture after CMV antigen stimulation. Receptors were obtained from a human donor in good health (CMV status not recorded). Some clones in this sample may be carry-over from other donors' samples.

Regarding this clonotype: A read error is possible here, since a much larger clone lies one base away. This sequence joins TRBV6-2 or TRBV6-3 and TRBJ2-2; 9 bases agree with TRBD1. V lost 6 bases, J lost 1 base, and 3 bases stayed unmatched. The length of the CDR3 is 15 residues. Germline assignment: CDR1 MNHEY and CDR2 SVGEGT. Here the CDR3 reads CASSKDRGNTGELFF. Here the CDR3 DNA reads TGTGCCAGCAGCAAGGACAGGGGGAACACCGGGGAGCTGTTTTTT.

This clonotype was observed a handful of times. This chain joins TRBV6-2 or TRBV6-3 and TRBJ1-5; D is unresolved. CDR3 length: 15 residues. The V end lost 6 bases, the J end lost 0 bases, and 12 bases lay between the germline ends. The germline gives CDR1 MNHEY, CDR2 SVGEGT. CDR3 in amino acids: CASRTGRDSNQPQHF. The CDR3 DNA follows: TGTGCCAGCAGAACCGGAAGGGATAGCAATCAGCCCCAGCATTTT.

This clonotype was detected only a few times. V gene TRBV4-1 combines with J gene TRBJ2-3; possibly TRBD1 for D (5 bases). Germline CDR1 MGHRA, CDR2 YSYEKL. Trimming took 4 bases from V and 5 from J, leaving 13 bases between them. This CDR3 is built from 14 residues. The CDR3 spells CASSLGDEGDTQYF. CDR3 nucleotide sequence: TGCGCCAGCAGCCTAGGGGATGAAGGAGATACGCAGTATTTT.

Only a few counts were recorded for this clonotype. Written as DNA, the CDR3 is TGTGCCAGCAGCTTAGTCGGGACAGGGCCCCAAGAGACCCAGTACTTC. Its protein product is CASSLVGTGPQETQYF. The V call is TRBV7-9, the J call TRBJ2-5, with 9 bases that match TRBD1. J gave up 1 base and V 1 base, and 4 bases lay outside the gene matches. The CDR3 runs 16 residues. Looked up from germline, CDR1 is SEHNR and CDR2 is FQNEAQ (reference sequence). Looking up the rest from reference TRBV7-9 and TRBJ2-5 gives the full variable domain: DTGVSQNPRHKITKRGQNVTFRCDPISEHNRLYWYRQTLGQGPEFLTYFQNEAQLEKSRLLSDRFSAERPKGSFSTLEIQRTEQGDSAMYLCASSLVGTGPQETQYFGPGTRLLVL.

The chain joins TRBV4-1 to TRBJ1-1, with 8 bases matching TRBD1. CDR1 and CDR2 (germline): MGHRA, YSYEKL. There are 15 residues in the CDR3. J was trimmed by 12 bases and V by 0 bases; bases with no gene match: 12. The CDR3, as DNA: TGCGCCAGCAGCCAAGAAGAGCAGTGGACAGGGCAAACTTTCTTT. Its translation is CASSQEEQWTGQTFF.

The J gene is TRBJ2-7, the V gene TRBV6-5; 10 positions agree with TRBD2. This CDR3 region has 14 residues. The germline gives CDR1 MNHEY, CDR2 SVGAGI. Losses at the gene ends were 6 bases for V and 3 bases for J; bases not matched to a gene: 5. The CDR3 loop is CASRPGLAVYEQYF. CDR3 in DNA: TGTGCCAGCAGACCCGGACTAGCGGTCTACGAGCAGTACTTC.

The chain uses TRBV6-2 or TRBV6-3 and TRBJ2-1, with 8 bases lining up with TRBD1. The trim removed 2 bases at V and 5 bases at J, leaving 8 bases unmatched. Per germline, CDR1 MNHEY and CDR2 SVGEGT. The CDR3 spans 16 residues. The CDR3 loop reads CASSYRDRYMNNEQFF. CDR3 nucleotide sequence: TGTGCCAGCAGTTACCGGGACAGGTATATGAACAATGAGCAGTTCTTC.

This clonotype turned up a few times. The chain links TRBV12-3 or TRBV12-4 to TRBJ2-7; perhaps D is TRBD1 or TRBD2 (5 bases each). The CDR3 consists of 17 residues. V lost 5 bases, J lost 0 bases, and 20 bases lay in between. The CDR3 region is CASSPKGGGGISYEQYF. CDR3 nucleotides: TGTGCCAGCAGTCCCAAGGGTGGGGGTGGAATCTCCTACGAGCAGTACTTC.

V is TRBV15 and J is TRBJ1-2, with 7 bases aligning to TRBD1. The trim removed 5 bases at V and 2 bases at J, leaving 2 bases unmatched. The CDR3 is 13 residues long. Per germline, CDR1 LNHNV and CDR2 YYDKDF (reference sequence). CDR3 sequence (DNA): TGTGCCACCAGCGAGGGACAGAACTATGGCTACACCTTC. It yields the protein CATSEGQNYGYTF.

As to this clonotype: Its ends do not fully match the called genes, so a read error is possible. This sequence joins TRBV7-6 and TRBJ2-1, with 9 bases aligning to TRBD2. This CDR3 has 13 amino acids. CDR1 is SGHVS and CDR2 is FNYEAQ in the germline V gene. The CDR3 protein is CASSPSSGGPEFF. The DNA of the CDR3 is TGTGCTAGCAGCCCAAGTAGCGGGGGCCCTGAGTTCTTC. Full variable domain (outside the CDR3, taken from reference TRBV7-6 and TRBJ2-1): GAGVSQSPRYKVTKRGQDVALRCDPISGHVSLYWYRQALGQGPEFLTYFNYEAQQDKSGLPNDRFSAERPEGSISTLTIQRTEQRDSAMYRCASSPSSGGPEFFGPGTRLTVL.

This clonotype was counted between two and nine times. This CDR3 reads CASSSSFGGGTTQETQYF. CDR3 nucleotide sequence: TGTGCCAGCAGCTCCTCCTTCGGGGGAGGAACCACACAAGAGACCCAGTACTTC. The chain recombines TRBV7-6 with TRBJ2-5, with D possibly being TRBD2 (6 bases). The CDR3 covers 18 residues. The V end lost 4 bases, the J end lost 2 bases, and 23 bases lay between the germline ends. Germline lookup yields CDR1 SGHVS and CDR2 FNYEAQ.

This clonotype was seen just once. V usage is TRBV12-3 or TRBV12-4 and J usage is TRBJ1-1; 8 nucleotides agree with TRBD1. The CDR3 is 15 amino acids. The junction had 8 bases not matched to a gene; V was cut back by 5 bases and J by 3 bases. DNA for the CDR3: TGTGCCAGCAGTCCCGGTGACAGGGGTTACACTGAAGCTTTCTTT. Its protein is CASSPGDRGYTEAFF.

This clonotype has at least ten counts. The gene calls are TRBV7-9 and TRBJ2-2, with 10 bases matching TRBD2. With 5 bases clipped from V and 1 base from J, the junction kept 4 bases outside the gene matches. This CDR3 comprises 16 residues. Germline V gives CDR1 SEHNR, CDR2 FQNEAQ (reference sequence). CDR3 sequence reads: CASSPRTSGNTGELFF. The CDR3 DNA reads TGTGCCAGCAGCCCTCGGACTAGCGGGAACACCGGGGAGCTGTTTTTT.

A few counts support this clonotype. The chain combines TRBV2 with TRBJ2-3; weak D call: TRBD2 (5 bases). The V end was cut by 5 bases, the J end by 4 bases, with 22 bases between. The CDR3 sequence is 17 residues long. Germline V gives CDR1 SNHLY, CDR2 FYNNEI. CDR3 bases: TGTGCCAGCAGTCAAAACAGAATCCCTAGGAGGCCAGATACGCAGTATTTT. It encodes CASSQNRIPRRPDTQYF.

This sequence joins TRBV5-1 and TRBJ2-7, with TRBD1 matching over 8 bases. Trimming cost V 0 bases and J 1 base; bases outside gene matches: 6. The CDR3 has 16 residues. Looked up from germline, CDR1 is SGHRS and CDR2 is YFSETQ. The CDR3 DNA follows: TGCGCCAGCAGCTTGGTCGGACAGGGAGGATCCTACGAGCAGTACTTC. The encoded protein is CASSLVGQGGSYEQYF.

This clonotype was seen a single time. The rearrangement uses TRBV6-1 and TRBJ1-3; D call uncertain. The CDR3 consists of 12 residues. The V gene's germline CDR1 is MNHNS and CDR2 SASEGT. V shed 8 bases and J shed 0 bases, with 5 bases lying between them. This CDR3 is CASLYSGNTIYF. DNA for the CDR3: TGTGCCAGCTTATACTCTGGAAACACCATATATTTT.

The J gene is TRBJ2-7, the V gene TRBV5-5; possibly TRBD1 for D (6 bases). The CDR3 has 14 amino acids. With 3 bases removed from V and 2 bases from J, the gap between germline ends came to 12 bases. Germline CDR1 is SGHKS and CDR2 is YYEKEE (reference sequence). The CDR3 DNA reads TGTGCCAGCAGCTCCGGACAGAGCGCCTACGAGCAGTACTTC. Its translation is CASSSGQSAYEQYF. The full variable domain, its missing parts supplied by reference TRBV5-5 and TRBJ2-7, is DAGVTQSPTHLIKTRGQQVTLRCSPISGHKSVSWYQQVLGQGPQFIFQYYEKEERGRGNFPDRFSARQFPNYSSELNVNALLLGDSALYLCASSSGQSAYEQYFGPGTRLTVT.

The sample holds a few counts of this clonotype. The chain carries TRBV20-1 and TRBJ2-2; D unclear. V lost 6 bases and J lost 5, with 10 bases in between. This CDR3 has 12 residues. Germline V gene lookup returns CDR1 DFQATT and CDR2 SNEGSKA (reference sequence). CDR3 nucleotide sequence: TGCAGTGCCCCCATGGGGACCGGGGAGCTGTTTTTT. Its protein is CSAPMGTGELFF.

This clonotype was counted between two and nine times. V gene TRBV28 combines with J gene TRBJ2-2; 10 bases are a match to TRBD1. The CDR3 spans 15 residues. The V gene's germline CDR1 is MDHEN and CDR2 SYDVKM. V dropped 5 bases and J dropped 6; count of bases not matched to a gene: 6. The CDR3: CASSDRGLFSGELFF. DNA for the CDR3: TGTGCCAGCAGTGACAGGGGGCTTTTCTCCGGGGAGCTGTTTTTT. The variable domain in full, completed from reference TRBV28 and TRBJ2-2, reads DVKVTQSSRYLVKRTGEKVFLECVQDMDHENMFWYRQDPGLGLRLIYFSYDVKMKEKGDIPEGYSVSREKKERFSLILESASTNQTSMYLCASSDRGLFSGELFFGEGSRLTVL.

CDR3 sequence: CASSRGPLYGYTF. As DNA, the CDR3 is TGTGCCAGCAGCCGTGGACCCCTCTATGGCTACACCTTC. This rearrangement joins TRBV7-6 to TRBJ1-2; D remains ambiguous. Trimming stripped 5 bases from V and 4 bases from J, with 11 bases between. The CDR3 has 13 residues. Germline assignment: CDR1 SGHVS and CDR2 FNYEAQ.

In this sample, this clonotype turned up once. The genes are TRBV6-6 and TRBJ2-7, with D uncertain. Germline loops: CDR1 MNHNY, CDR2 SVGAGI (reference sequence). The CDR3 is 15 amino acids. Trimming pared 0 bases from V and 0 bases from J, leaving 9 bases between. In DNA, the CDR3 is TGTGCCAGCAGTTACTCGAGTAGAAGCTCCTACGAGCAGTACTTC. Protein product: CASSYSSRSSYEQYF.

This clonotype was seen a few times. The chain is built from TRBV7-2 and TRBJ1-2, with 10 bases that match TRBD1. The germline V gene has CDR1 SGHTA and CDR2 FQGNSA. The length of the CDR3 is 17 residues. Unmatched junction bases numbered 12, after V lost 5 bases and J lost 3 bases. The DNA of the CDR3 is TGTGCCAGCAGCCCCAACCCCGACAGGGGGCTTTACTATGGCTACACCTTC. Translated, it gives CASSPNPDRGLYYGYTF.